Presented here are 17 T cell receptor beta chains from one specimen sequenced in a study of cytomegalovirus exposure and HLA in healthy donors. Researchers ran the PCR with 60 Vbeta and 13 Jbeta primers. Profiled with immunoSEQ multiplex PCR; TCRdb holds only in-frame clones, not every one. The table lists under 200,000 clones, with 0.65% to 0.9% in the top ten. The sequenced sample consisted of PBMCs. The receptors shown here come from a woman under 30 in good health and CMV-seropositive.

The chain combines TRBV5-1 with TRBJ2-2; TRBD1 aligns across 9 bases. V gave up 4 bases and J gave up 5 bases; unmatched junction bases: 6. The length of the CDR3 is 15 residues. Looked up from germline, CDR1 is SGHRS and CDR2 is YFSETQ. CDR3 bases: TGCGCCAGCAGCGACGGGACAGGGAGGACCGGGGAGCTGTTTTTT. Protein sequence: CASSDGTGRTGELFF.

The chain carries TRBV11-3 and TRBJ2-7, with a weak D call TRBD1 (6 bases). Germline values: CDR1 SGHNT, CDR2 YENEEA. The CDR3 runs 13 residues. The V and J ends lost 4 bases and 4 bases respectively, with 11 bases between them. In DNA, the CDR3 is TGTGCCAGCAGCTCGGACAGAAATTACGAGCAGTACTTC. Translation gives CASSSDRNYEQYF.

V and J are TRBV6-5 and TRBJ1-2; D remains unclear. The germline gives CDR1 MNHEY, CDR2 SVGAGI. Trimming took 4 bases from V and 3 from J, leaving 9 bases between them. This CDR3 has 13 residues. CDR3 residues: CASSSAGDYGYTF. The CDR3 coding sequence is TGTGCCAGCAGTTCTGCCGGAGACTATGGCTACACCTTC.

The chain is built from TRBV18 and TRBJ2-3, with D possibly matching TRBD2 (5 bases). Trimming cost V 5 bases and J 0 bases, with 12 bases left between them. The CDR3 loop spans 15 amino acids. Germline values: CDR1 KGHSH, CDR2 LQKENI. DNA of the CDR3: TGTGCCAGCTCAGAAGCGGAGAGTAGCACAGATACGCAGTATTTT. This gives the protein CASSEAESSTDTQYF.

CDR3 sequence: CACRRDFTDTQYF. CDR3 bases: TGTGCCTGCCGGAGGGACTTCACAGATACGCAGTATTTT. V and J are TRBV30 and TRBJ2-3, with D possibly matching TRBD2 (6 bases). Germline V lookup: CDR1 GTSNPN, CDR2 SVGIG (reference sequence). The CDR3 has 13 residues. The V end lost 6 bases, the J end lost 2 bases, and 12 bases lay between the germline ends.

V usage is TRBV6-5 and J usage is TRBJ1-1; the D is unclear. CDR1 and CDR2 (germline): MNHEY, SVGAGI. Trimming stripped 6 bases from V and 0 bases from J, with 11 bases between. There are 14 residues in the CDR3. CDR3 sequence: CASSPVTLNTEAFF. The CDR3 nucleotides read TGTGCCAGCAGCCCGGTAACCCTGAACACTGAAGCTTTCTTT.

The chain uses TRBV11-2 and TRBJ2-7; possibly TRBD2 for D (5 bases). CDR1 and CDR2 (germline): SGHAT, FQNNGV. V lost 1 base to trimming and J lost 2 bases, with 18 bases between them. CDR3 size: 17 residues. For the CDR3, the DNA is TGTGCCAGCAGCTTAGGAGGGATGATCGGGGTACCCTACGAGCAGTACTTC. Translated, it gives CASSLGGMIGVPYEQYF.

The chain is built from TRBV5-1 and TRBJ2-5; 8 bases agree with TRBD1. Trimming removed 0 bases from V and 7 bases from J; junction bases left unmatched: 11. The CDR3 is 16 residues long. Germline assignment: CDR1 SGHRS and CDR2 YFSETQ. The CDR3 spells CASSLALTGGKATQYF. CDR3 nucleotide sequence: TGCGCCAGCAGCTTGGCCCTAACAGGGGGTAAAGCGACCCAGTACTTC.

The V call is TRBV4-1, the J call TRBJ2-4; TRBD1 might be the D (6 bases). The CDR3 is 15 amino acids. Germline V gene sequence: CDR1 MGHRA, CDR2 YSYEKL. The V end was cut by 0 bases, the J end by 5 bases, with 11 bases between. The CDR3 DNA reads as TGCGCCAGCAGCCAAGAATGGACAGAGGAAAACATTCAGTACTTC. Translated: CASSQEWTEENIQYF.

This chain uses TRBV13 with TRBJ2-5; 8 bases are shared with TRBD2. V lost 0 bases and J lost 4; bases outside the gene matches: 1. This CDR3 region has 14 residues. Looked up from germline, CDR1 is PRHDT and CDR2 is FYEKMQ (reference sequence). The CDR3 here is CASSLGREGETQYF. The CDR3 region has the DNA TGTGCCAGCAGCTTAGGCCGGGAGGGAGAGACCCAGTACTTC.

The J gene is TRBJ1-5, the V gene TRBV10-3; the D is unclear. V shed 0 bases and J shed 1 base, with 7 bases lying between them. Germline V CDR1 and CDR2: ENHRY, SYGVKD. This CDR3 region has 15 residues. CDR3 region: CAISESGLSNQPQHF. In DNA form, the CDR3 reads TGTGCCATCAGTGAGTCGGGCCTCAGCAATCAGCCCCAGCATTTT.

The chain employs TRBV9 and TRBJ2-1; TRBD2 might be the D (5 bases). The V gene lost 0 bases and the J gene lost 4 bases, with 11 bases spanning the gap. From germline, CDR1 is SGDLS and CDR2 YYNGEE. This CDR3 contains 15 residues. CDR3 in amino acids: CASSVAGTGYNEQFF. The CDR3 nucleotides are TGTGCCAGCAGCGTAGCGGGAACTGGGTACAATGAGCAGTTCTTC.

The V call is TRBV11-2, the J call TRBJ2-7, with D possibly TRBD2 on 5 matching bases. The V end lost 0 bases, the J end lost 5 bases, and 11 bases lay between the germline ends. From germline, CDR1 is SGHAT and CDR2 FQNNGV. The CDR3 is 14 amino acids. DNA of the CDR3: TGTGCCAGCAGCTTAGATCTAGGGAGCCACGAGCAGTACTTC. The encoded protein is CASSLDLGSHEQYF.

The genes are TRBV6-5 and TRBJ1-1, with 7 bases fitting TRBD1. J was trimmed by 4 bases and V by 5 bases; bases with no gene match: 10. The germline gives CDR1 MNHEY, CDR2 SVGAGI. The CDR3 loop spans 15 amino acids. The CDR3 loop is CASSRTTGTGTEAFF. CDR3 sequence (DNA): TGTGCCAGCAGTCGGACGACAGGGACGGGCACTGAAGCTTTCTTT.

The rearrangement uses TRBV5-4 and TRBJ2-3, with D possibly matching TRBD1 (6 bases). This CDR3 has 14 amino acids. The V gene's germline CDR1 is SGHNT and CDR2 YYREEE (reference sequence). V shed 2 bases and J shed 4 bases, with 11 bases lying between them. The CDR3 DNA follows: TGTGCCAGCAGCTTTGGTACAGGGCCAGATACGCAGTATTTT. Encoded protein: CASSFGTGPDTQYF.

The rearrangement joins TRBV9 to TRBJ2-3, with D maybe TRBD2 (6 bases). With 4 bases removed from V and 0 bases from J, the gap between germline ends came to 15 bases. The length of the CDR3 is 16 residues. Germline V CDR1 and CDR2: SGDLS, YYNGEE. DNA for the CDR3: TGTGCCAGCAGCCCTAGTGGGGGGTCTAGCACAGATACGCAGTATTTT. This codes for CASSPSGGSSTDTQYF.

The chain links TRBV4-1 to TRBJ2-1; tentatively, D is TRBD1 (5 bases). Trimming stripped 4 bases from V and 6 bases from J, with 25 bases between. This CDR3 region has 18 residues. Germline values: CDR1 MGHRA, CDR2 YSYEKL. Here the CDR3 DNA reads TGCGCCAGCAGCCGGGGTAAGCCAACTCCAGGGATCGGCAATGAGCAGTTCTTC. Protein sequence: CASSRGKPTPGIGNEQFF.